The 27 T cell receptor beta chains given below trace back to one sample, sequenced in a study of T cell responses to AZD1222 COVID-19 vaccine. Assay: immunoSEQ multiplex PCR; the TCRdb copy retains only in-frame clones and omits some. The data hold some 100,000 clones, with approximately 88% observed a single time. The source material was peripheral blood, sampled on day 0 of AZD1222 vaccination. Source of these receptors: an adult in good health.

CDR3 nucleotides: TGCGCCAGCAGCTTGGTGGCTAGCGGTAGCACAGATACGCAGTATTTT. Translating it yields CASSLVASGSTDTQYF. The chain is built from TRBV5-1 and TRBJ2-3, with 7 bases that match TRBD2. V gave up 0 bases and J gave up 0 bases; unmatched junction bases: 4. Germline CDR1 and CDR2: SGHRS and YFSETQ. This CDR3 comprises 16 residues.

This clone has a single count. The V gene is TRBV19, the J gene TRBJ2-3; D not resolved. The CDR3 runs to 14 residues. Trimming removed 7 bases at V and 2 bases at J, with 13 bases between. Germline V gene lookup returns CDR1 LNHDA and CDR2 SQIVND (reference sequence). CDR3 loop: CASKPGPYTDTQYF. The CDR3 nucleotides are TGTGCCAGTAAACCTGGCCCCTACACAGATACGCAGTATTTT.

V is TRBV7-9 and J is TRBJ1-2; 7 nucleotides line up with TRBD1. V lost 5 bases, J lost 4 bases, and 4 bases stayed unmatched. The V gene's germline CDR1 is SEHNR and CDR2 FQNEAQ (reference sequence). CDR3 length: 13 amino acids. CDR3 in DNA: TGTGCCAGCAGCACGACAGGGAGCTATGGCTACACCTTC. Its translation: CASSTTGSYGYTF.

The chain recombines TRBV28 with TRBJ1-4, with 8 bases matching TRBD1. CDR3 length: 15 amino acids. Germline-derived CDR1 and CDR2 are MDHEN and SYDVKM. The V segment lost 3 bases and the J segment 1 base; nucleotides outside the gene matches: 1. The CDR3 nucleotides read TGTGCCAGCAGTTTCAGGGGGCAAACTAATGAAAAACTGTTTTTT. This translates into CASSFRGQTNEKLFF.

The chain employs TRBV4-1 and TRBJ2-1; TRBD1 or TRBD2 may be the D gene (5 bases each). The length of the CDR3 is 14 residues. Germline V gives CDR1 MGHRA, CDR2 YSYEKL. Trimming cost V 4 bases and J 5 bases, with 12 bases left between them. CDR3 DNA sequence: TGCGCCAGCAGCCCCCAATTGGGGGACAATGAGCAGTTCTTC. This encodes CASSPQLGDNEQFF.

The rearrangement uses TRBV5-1 and TRBJ1-1, with TRBD1 matching 7 bases. After removal of 7 bases from V and 1 base from J, the junction contained 1 base not matched to a gene. The germline gives CDR1 SGHRS, CDR2 YFSETQ. This CDR3 comprises 12 residues. The CDR3 loop reads CASGTANTEAFF. CDR3 in DNA: TGCGCCAGCGGGACAGCGAACACTGAAGCTTTCTTT.

The rearrangement links TRBV19 to TRBJ1-2; 7 nucleotides agree with TRBD1. Germline lookup yields CDR1 LNHDA and CDR2 SQIVND (reference sequence). The CDR3 loop spans 14 amino acids. The V and J ends lost 5 bases and 4 bases, in that order; junction bases with no gene match: 7. The CDR3 protein is CASSEPGQSYGYTF. In DNA form, the CDR3 reads TGTGCCAGTAGTGAGCCGGGACAGAGCTATGGCTACACCTTC.

The CDR3 spells CASSFAGSSYNEQFF. The CDR3, as DNA: TGTGCCAGCAGCTTTGCAGGGTCTTCCTACAATGAGCAGTTCTTC. The V call is TRBV5-4, the J call TRBJ2-1; tentative D call: TRBD1 (5 bases). Germline V lookup: CDR1 SGHNT, CDR2 YYREEE (reference sequence). There are 15 residues in the CDR3. Trimming left V 2 bases short and J 1 base short, with 10 bases between. Full variable domain (rest looked up from reference TRBV5-4 and TRBJ2-1): ETGVTQSPTHLIKTRGQQVTLRCSSQSGHNTVSWYQQALGQGPQFIFQYYREEENGRGNFPPRFSGLQFPNYSSELNVNALELDDSALYLCASSFAGSSYNEQFFGPGTRLTVL.

The chain employs TRBV19 and TRBJ1-6; D remains unclear. The CDR3 contains 12 residues. The germline V gene encodes CDR1 LNHDA and CDR2 SQIVND (reference sequence). The V end was cut by 3 bases, the J end by 7 bases, with 4 bases between. In nucleotides, the CDR3 is TGTGCCAGTAGTATCCGGAATTCACCCCTCCACTTT. Translating it yields CASSIRNSPLHF.

The chain employs TRBV7-8 and TRBJ2-1; D is perhaps TRBD2 (7 bases). Germline loops: CDR1 SGHVS, CDR2 FQNEAQ. V was clipped by 2 bases and J by 4 bases, with 21 bases between them. This CDR3 contains 18 residues. The CDR3, as DNA: TGTGCCAGCAGCTTATTGGGGGGGGCCAGGGTAGTATACAATGAGCAGTTCTTC. It translates to CASSLLGGARVVYNEQFF. Drawing the rest from reference TRBV7-8 and TRBJ2-1, the complete variable domain is GAGVSQSPRYKVAKRGQDVALRCDPISGHVSLFWYQQALGQGPEFLTYFQNEAQLDKSGLPSDRFFAERPEGSVSTLKIQRTQQEDSAVYLCASSLLGGARVVYNEQFFGPGTRLTVL.

This sequence joins TRBV28 and TRBJ1-2; D ambiguous. Trimming pared 2 bases from V and 7 bases from J, leaving 8 bases between. Germline-derived CDR1 and CDR2 are MDHEN and SYDVKM. The CDR3 loop spans 12 amino acids. The CDR3 DNA reads TGTGCCAGCAGTTTAGGGGATCGTGGCTACACCTTC. As protein: CASSLGDRGYTF.

J is TRBJ1-1 and V is TRBV7-9; perhaps TRBD1 as D (5 bases). This CDR3 comprises 15 residues. The germline gives CDR1 SEHNR, CDR2 FQNEAQ (reference sequence). With 1 base removed from V and 2 bases from J, the gap between germline ends came to 11 bases. The CDR3 DNA is TGTGCCAGCAGCTTAGAGGGCAGGACAAACACTGAAGCTTTCTTT. This translates into CASSLEGRTNTEAFF.

The table lists this clone with a count of one. The chain combines TRBV11-3 with TRBJ1-1; D uncertain. The V gene's germline CDR1 is SGHNT and CDR2 YENEEA. V was trimmed by 3 bases and J by 0 bases, leaving 8 bases between them. The CDR3 loop spans 14 amino acids. CDR3 loop: CASSFSGMNTEAFF. CDR3 bases: TGTGCCAGCAGCTTCTCAGGAATGAACACTGAAGCTTTCTTT.

The chain is built from TRBV7-9 and TRBJ2-1; 9 bases agree with TRBD1. Germline CDR1 and CDR2: SEHNR and FQNEAQ (reference sequence). The CDR3 runs 13 residues. Trimming took 6 bases from V and 6 from J; bases not matched to a gene: 3. The CDR3 loop is CASRPTGGNEQFF. The CDR3 bases are TGTGCCAGCAGGCCGACAGGGGGCAATGAGCAGTTCTTC.

The chain joins TRBV2 to TRBJ2-7; maybe TRBD1 (5 bases). Trimming stripped 5 bases from V and 6 bases from J, with 20 bases between. This CDR3 contains 15 residues. The V gene's germline CDR1 is SNHLY and CDR2 FYNNEI. The CDR3 region is CASSQEGAGALEQYF. CDR3 sequence (DNA): TGTGCCAGCAGTCAAGAAGGGGCAGGAGCCCTCGAGCAGTACTTC.

The chain joins TRBV5-4 to TRBJ1-2, with D possibly being TRBD1 (5 bases). The CDR3 spans 16 residues. V shed 2 bases and J shed 4 bases, with 18 bases lying between them. Looked up from germline, CDR1 is SGHNT and CDR2 is YYREEE (reference sequence). CDR3 loop: CASSLSGRKISYGYTF. CDR3 DNA sequence: TGTGCCAGCAGCTTATCGGGACGCAAGATTTCCTATGGCTACACCTTC.

This clone was detected once. This chain links TRBV3-1 (or the pseudogene TRBV3-2) with TRBJ2-7; TRBD2 matches 7 bases. In germline, CDR1 is LGHDT, CDR2 YNNKEL (reference sequence). The ends lost 1 base at V and 6 bases at J; junction bases unmatched: 6. The CDR3 loop spans 14 amino acids. This CDR3 is CASSQGTRSSEQYF. CDR3 coding DNA: TGTGCCAGCAGCCAAGGGACTAGGAGTTCCGAGCAGTACTTC.

The chain has TRBV29-1 and TRBJ1-4; D unclear. The CDR3 has 13 amino acids. The V gene's germline CDR1 is SQVTM and CDR2 ANQGSEA. CDR3 sequence reads: CSVLGVSNEKLFF. Written as DNA, the CDR3 is TGCAGTGTACTCGGGGTATCTAATGAAAAACTGTTTTTT.

The count of this clone is one. The chain uses TRBV12-3 or TRBV12-4 and TRBJ2-7; possibly TRBD1 for D (6 bases). This CDR3 spans 13 amino acids. Trimming took off 5 bases at V and 7 bases at J, with 15 bases between the two ends. The CDR3 nucleotides are TGTGCCAGCAGTCTACAGGGTGGGAGTGAGCAGTACTTC. Amino acids: CASSLQGGSEQYF.

The chain recombines TRBV18 with TRBJ1-5; D gene ambiguous. Per germline, CDR1 KGHSH and CDR2 LQKENI. Trimming pared 2 bases from V and 1 base from J, leaving 12 bases between. This CDR3 region has 16 residues. CDR3 loop: CASSPGNPGSNQPQHF. The CDR3 nucleotides read TGTGCCAGCTCACCAGGAAACCCGGGGAGCAATCAGCCCCAGCATTTT.

CDR3 in amino acids: CASSSRGRGRQPQHF. In nucleotides, the CDR3 is TGTGCCAGTAGTTCCAGGGGGCGAGGCAGACAGCCCCAGCATTTT. The V call is TRBV19, the J call TRBJ1-5; 8 nucleotides match TRBD1. Germline V gene lookup returns CDR1 LNHDA and CDR2 SQIVND (reference sequence). With 5 bases clipped from V and 7 bases from J, the junction kept 10 bases outside the gene matches. There are 15 residues in the CDR3.

The J gene is TRBJ1-5, the V gene TRBV27; no reliable D call. The germline CDR1 and CDR2 sequences are MNHEY and SMNVEV (reference sequence). This CDR3 region has 14 residues. Trimming stripped 3 bases from V and 7 bases from J, with 13 bases between. CDR3 nucleotides: TGTGCCAGCAGTTTTTACGGGCCGAGGCAGCCCCAGCATTTT. This gives the protein CASSFYGPRQPQHF.

The J gene is TRBJ1-5, the V gene TRBV18, with unresolved D. The CDR3 totals 15 residues. Germline values: CDR1 KGHSH, CDR2 LQKENI. V lost 3 bases and J lost 0, with 9 bases in between. CDR3 residues: CASSPMETSNQPQHF. In nucleotides, the CDR3 is TGTGCCAGCTCACCTATGGAGACTAGCAATCAGCCCCAGCATTTT.

This chain links TRBV28 with TRBJ1-1; 11 positions agree with TRBD1. The trim removed 6 bases at V and 0 bases at J, leaving 3 bases unmatched. Germline CDR1 reads MDHEN; CDR2 reads SYDVKM. This CDR3 spans 15 amino acids. The CDR3 coding sequence is TGTGCCAGCAGGGGGGGACAGGGGGTGAACACTGAAGCTTTCTTT. It yields the protein CASRGGQGVNTEAFF.

This rearrangement joins TRBV2 to TRBJ1-5, with D maybe TRBD1 (5 bases). V was cut by 3 bases and J by 6 bases, with 9 bases left in between. The CDR3 contains 13 residues. Germline V gene lookup returns CDR1 SNHLY and CDR2 FYNNEI. The CDR3 DNA sequence: TGTGCCAGCAGTGATGAGGGGATTCAGCCCCAGCATTTT. This translates into CASSDEGIQPQHF. Variable domain in full (rest from reference TRBV2 and TRBJ1-5): EPEVTQTPSHQVTQMGQEVILRCVPISNHLYFYWYRQILGQKVEFLVSFYNNEISEKSEIFDDQFSVERPDGSNFTLKIRSTKLEDSAMYFCASSDEGIQPQHFGDGTRLSIL.

The chain uses TRBV4-1 and TRBJ2-7; 8 bases align to TRBD2. Germline lookup yields CDR1 MGHRA and CDR2 YSYEKL. The CDR3 consists of 14 residues. The J segment lost 13 bases and the V segment lost 0 bases, leaving 11 bases of the junction unmatched. In nucleotides, the CDR3 is TGCGCCAGCAGCCAAGAATCCCGGGCGAGCGGGAGTTACTTC. Translation gives CASSQESRASGSYF.

The chain carries TRBV14 and TRBJ2-1; D might be TRBD2 (5 bases). Trimming stripped 2 bases from V and 4 bases from J, with 15 bases between. This CDR3 spans 16 amino acids. Looked up from germline, CDR1 is SGHDN and CDR2 is FVKESK. The CDR3 DNA sequence: TGTGCCAGCAGCCAATTTGCGTGGACTGGGTACAATGAGCAGTTCTTC. This translates into CASSQFAWTGYNEQFF.